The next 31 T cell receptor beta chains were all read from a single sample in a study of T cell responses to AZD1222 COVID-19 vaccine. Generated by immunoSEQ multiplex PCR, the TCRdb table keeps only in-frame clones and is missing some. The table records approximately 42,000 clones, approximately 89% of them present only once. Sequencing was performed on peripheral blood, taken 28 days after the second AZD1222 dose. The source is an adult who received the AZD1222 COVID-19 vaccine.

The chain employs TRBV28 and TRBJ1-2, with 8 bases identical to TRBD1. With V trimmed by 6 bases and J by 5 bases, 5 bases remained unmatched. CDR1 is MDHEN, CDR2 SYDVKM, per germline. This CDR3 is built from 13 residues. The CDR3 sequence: CASRPGQEYGYTF. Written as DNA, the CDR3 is TGTGCCAGCAGGCCGGGACAGGAGTATGGCTACACCTTC.

The CDR3 sequence is CASSLGYGYTF. In DNA, the CDR3 is TGTGCCAGCAGTCTCGGTTATGGCTACACCTTC. This chain joins TRBV12-3 or TRBV12-4 and TRBJ1-2; D not resolved. The CDR3 is 11 residues long. Trimming shortened V by 5 bases and J by 5 bases, and 6 bases separated the two germline ends.

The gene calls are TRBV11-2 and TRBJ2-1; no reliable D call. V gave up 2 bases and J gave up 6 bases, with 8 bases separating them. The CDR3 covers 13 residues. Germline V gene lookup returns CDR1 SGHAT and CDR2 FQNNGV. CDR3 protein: CASSLSQPNEQFF. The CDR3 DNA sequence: TGTGCCAGCAGCTTATCCCAGCCCAATGAGCAGTTCTTC.

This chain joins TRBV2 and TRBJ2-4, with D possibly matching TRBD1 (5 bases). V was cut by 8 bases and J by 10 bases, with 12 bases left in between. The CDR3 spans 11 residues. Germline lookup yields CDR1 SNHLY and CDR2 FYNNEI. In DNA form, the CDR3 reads TGTGCCAGCGGGGCATTTGAGATTCAGTACTTC. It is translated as CASGAFEIQYF.

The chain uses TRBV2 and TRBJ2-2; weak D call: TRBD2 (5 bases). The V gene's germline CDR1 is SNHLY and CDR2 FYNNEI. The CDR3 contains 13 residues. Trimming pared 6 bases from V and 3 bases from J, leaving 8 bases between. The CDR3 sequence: CASSREHTGELFF. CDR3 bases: TGTGCCAGCAGCCGGGAACACACCGGGGAGCTGTTTTTT.

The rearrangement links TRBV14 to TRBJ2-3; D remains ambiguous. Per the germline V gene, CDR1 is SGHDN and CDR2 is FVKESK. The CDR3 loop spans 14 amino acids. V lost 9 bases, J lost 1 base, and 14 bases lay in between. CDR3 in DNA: TGTGCCAGTAGCTGGATGTTAGGCACAGATACGCAGTATTTT. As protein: CASSWMLGTDTQYF.

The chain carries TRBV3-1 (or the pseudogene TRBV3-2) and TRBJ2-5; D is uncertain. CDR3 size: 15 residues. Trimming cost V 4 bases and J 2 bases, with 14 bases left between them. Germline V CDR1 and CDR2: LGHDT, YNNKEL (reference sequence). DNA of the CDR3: TGTGCCAGCAGCCTCGGCCCGCAACCACAAGAGACCCAGTACTTC. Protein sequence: CASSLGPQPQETQYF.

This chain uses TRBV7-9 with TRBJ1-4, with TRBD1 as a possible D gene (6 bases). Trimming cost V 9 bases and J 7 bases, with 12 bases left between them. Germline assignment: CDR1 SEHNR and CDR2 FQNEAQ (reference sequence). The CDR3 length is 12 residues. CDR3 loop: CASGQSGEKLFF. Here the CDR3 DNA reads TGTGCCAGTGGACAGTCAGGTGAAAAACTGTTTTTT.

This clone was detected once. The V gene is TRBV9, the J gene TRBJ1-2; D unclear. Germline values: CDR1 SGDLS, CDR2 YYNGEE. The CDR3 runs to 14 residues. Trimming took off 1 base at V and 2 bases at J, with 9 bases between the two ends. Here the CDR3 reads CASSVSSENYGYTF. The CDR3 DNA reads TGTGCCAGCAGCGTATCGTCGGAGAACTATGGCTACACCTTC. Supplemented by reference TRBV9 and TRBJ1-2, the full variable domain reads DSGVTQTPKHLITATGQRVTLRCSPRSGDLSVYWYQQSLDQGLQFLIQYYNGEERAKGNILERFSAQQFPDLHSELNLSSLELGDSALYFCASSVSSENYGYTFGSGTRLTVV.

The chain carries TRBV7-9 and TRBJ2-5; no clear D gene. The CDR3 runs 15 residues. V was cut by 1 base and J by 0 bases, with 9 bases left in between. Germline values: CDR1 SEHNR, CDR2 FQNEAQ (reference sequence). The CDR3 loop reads CASSLVSAYQETQYF. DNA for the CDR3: TGTGCCAGCAGCTTAGTGTCCGCGTACCAAGAGACCCAGTACTTC.

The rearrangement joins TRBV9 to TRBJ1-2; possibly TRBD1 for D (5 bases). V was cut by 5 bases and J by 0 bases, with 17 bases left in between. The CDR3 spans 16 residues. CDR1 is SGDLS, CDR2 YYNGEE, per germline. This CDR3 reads CASSQTGATANYGYTF. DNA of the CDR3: TGTGCCAGCAGTCAAACGGGAGCGACAGCTAACTATGGCTACACCTTC.

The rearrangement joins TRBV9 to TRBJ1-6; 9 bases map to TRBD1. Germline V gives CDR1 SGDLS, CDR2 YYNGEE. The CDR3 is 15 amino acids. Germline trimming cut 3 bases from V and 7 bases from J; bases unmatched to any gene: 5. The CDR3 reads CASSGTGDRNSPLHF. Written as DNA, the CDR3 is TGTGCCAGCAGCGGGACAGGGGATAGAAATTCACCCCTCCACTTT.

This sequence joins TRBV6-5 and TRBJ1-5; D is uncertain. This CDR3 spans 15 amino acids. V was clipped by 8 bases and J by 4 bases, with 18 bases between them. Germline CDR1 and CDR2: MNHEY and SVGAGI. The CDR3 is CASRADLGRNQPQHF. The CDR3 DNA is TGTGCCAGCCGGGCTGATCTCGGCCGGAATCAGCCCCAGCATTTT.

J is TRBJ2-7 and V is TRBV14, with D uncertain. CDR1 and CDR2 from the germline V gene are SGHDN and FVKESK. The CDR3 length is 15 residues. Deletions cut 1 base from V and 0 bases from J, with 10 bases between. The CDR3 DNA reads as TGTGCCAGCAGCCAAGGAGGAATTGGCTCCTACGAGCAGTACTTC. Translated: CASSQGGIGSYEQYF.

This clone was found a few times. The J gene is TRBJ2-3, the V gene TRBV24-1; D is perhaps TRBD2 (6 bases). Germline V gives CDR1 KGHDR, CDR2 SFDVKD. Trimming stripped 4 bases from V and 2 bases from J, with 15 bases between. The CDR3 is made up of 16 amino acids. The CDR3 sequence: CATSEGGDEHTDTQYF. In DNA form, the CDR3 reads TGTGCCACCAGTGAAGGAGGGGACGAACACACAGATACGCAGTATTTT.

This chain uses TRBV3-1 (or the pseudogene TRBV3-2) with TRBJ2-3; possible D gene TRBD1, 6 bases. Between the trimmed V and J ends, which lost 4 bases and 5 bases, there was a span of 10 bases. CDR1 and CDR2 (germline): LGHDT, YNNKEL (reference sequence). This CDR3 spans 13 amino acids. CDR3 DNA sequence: TGTGCCAGCAGCCGTGGGACAAAAGATACGCAGTATTTT. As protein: CASSRGTKDTQYF.

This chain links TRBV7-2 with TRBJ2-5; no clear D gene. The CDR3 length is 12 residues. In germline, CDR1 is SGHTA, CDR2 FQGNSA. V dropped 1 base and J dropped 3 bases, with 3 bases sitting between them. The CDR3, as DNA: TGTGCCAGCAGCTTAGTGGAAGAGACCCAGTACTTC. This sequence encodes CASSLVEETQYF.

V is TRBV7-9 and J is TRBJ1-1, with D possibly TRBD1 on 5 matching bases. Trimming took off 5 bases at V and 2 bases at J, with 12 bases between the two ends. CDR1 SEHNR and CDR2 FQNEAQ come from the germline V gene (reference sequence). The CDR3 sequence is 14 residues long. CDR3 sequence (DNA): TGTGCCAGCAGCGGTATCCAGGGAAACACTGAAGCTTTCTTT. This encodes CASSGIQGNTEAFF.

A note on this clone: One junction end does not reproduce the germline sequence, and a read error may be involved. In nucleotides, the CDR3 is TGTGCTAGTGGTTTGGTCCTGACAGACGTAGGGGTGCTGTTTTTT. This gives the protein CASGLVLTDVGVLFF. The rearrangement joins TRBV12-5 to TRBJ2-2; TRBD1 might be the D (5 bases). The germline CDR1 and CDR2 sequences are LGHNT and FRNRAP. The CDR3 runs 15 residues.

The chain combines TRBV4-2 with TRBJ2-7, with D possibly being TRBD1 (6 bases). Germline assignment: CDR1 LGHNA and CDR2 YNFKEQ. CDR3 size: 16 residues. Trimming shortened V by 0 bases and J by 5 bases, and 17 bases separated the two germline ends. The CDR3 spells CASSQDHPSQGNEQYF. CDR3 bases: TGTGCCAGCAGCCAAGATCACCCCAGTCAGGGGAACGAGCAGTACTTC.

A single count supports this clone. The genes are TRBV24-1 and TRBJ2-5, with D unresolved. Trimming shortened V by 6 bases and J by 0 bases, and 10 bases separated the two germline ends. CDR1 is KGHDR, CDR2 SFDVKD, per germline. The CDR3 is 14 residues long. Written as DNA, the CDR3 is TGTGCCACCAGTTCACCAGACAACCAAGAGACCCAGTACTTC. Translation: CATSSPDNQETQYF.

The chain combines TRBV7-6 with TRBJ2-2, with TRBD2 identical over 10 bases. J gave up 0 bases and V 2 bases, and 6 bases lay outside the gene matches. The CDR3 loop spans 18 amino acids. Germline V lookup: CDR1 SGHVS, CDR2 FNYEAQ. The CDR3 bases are TGTGCCAGCAGCTTACCGAGCGGGAGGGCCTCGAACACCGGGGAGCTGTTTTTT. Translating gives CASSLPSGRASNTGELFF.

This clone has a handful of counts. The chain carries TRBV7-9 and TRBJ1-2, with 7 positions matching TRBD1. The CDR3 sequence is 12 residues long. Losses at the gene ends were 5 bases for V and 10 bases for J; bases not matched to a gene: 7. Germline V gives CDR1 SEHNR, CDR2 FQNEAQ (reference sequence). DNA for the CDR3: TGTGCCAGCAGCCGAGAGACAGGGAACTACACCTTC. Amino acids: CASSRETGNYTF.

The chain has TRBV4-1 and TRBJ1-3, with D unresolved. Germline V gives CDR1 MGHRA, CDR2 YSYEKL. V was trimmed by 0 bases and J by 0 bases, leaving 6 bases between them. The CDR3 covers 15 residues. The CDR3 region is CASSQEPSSGNTIYF. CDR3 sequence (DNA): TGCGCCAGCAGCCAAGAGCCGAGCTCTGGAAACACCATATATTTT.

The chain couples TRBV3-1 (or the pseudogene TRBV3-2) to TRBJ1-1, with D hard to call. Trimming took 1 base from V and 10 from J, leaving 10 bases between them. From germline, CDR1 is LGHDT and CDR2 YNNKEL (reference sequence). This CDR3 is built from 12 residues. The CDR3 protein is CASSQVTQVAFF. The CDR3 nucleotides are TGTGCCAGCAGCCAAGTAACCCAGGTAGCTTTCTTT.

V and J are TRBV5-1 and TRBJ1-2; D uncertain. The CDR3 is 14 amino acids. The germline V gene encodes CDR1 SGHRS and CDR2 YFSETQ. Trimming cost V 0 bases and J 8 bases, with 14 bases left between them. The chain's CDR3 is CASSLETPTRGYTF. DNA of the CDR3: TGCGCCAGCAGCTTGGAAACTCCGACCCGGGGCTACACCTTC.

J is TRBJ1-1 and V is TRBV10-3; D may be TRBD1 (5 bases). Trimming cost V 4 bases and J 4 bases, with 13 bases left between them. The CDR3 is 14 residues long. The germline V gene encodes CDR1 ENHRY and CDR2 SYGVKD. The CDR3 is CAISAVDGATEAFF. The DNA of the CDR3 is TGTGCCATCAGTGCCGTGGATGGGGCCACTGAAGCTTTCTTT.

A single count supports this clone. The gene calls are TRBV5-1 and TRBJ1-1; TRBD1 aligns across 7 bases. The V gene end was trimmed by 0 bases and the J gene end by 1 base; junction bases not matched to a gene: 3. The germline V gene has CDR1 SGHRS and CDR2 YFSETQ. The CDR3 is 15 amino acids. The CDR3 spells CASSLAGTANTEAFF. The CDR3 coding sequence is TGCGCCAGCAGCTTGGCGGGGACAGCGAACACTGAAGCTTTCTTT.

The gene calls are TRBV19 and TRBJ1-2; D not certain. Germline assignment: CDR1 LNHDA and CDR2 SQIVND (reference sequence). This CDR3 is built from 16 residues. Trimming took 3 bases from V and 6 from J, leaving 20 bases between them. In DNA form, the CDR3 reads TGTGCCAGTAGTATGACCTGGACGAACCTTCCCCATGGCTACACCTTC. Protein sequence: CASSMTWTNLPHGYTF.

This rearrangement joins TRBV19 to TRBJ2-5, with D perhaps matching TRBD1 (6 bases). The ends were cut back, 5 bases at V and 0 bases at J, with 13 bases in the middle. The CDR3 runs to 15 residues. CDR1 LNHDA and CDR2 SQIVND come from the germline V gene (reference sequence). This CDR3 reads CASSALQGYQETQYF. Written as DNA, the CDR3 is TGTGCCAGTAGTGCCCTTCAGGGGTACCAAGAGACCCAGTACTTC.

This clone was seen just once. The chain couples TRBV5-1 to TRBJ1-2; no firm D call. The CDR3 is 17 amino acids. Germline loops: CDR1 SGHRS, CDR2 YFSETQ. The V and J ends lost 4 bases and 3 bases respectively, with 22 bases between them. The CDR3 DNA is TGCGCCAGCAGCCTGGACGGAATACTACCTGGGCACTATGGCTACACCTTC. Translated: CASSLDGILPGHYGYTF.